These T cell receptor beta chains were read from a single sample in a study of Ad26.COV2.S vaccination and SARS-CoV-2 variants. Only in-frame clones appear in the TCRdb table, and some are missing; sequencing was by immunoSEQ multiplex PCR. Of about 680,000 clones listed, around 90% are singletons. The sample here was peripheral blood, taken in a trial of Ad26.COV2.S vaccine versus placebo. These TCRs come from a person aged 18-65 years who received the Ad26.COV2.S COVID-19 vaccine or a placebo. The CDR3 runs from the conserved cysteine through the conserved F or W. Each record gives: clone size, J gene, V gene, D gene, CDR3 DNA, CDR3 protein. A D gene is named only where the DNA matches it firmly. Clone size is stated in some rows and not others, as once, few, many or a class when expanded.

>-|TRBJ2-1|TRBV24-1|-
TGTGCCACCAGTGACCCCAGGGAGAGCTCCTACAATGAGCAGTTCTTC
CATSDPRESSYNEQFF
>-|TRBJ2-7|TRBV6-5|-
TGTGCCAGCAGTTCCGGGTCCTTCTCCTACGAGCAGTACTTC
CASSSGSFSYEQYF
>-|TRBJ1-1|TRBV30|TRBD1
TGTGCCTGGAGTTCAGGGTACCTCAGGGGGAGCATGAACACTGAAGCTTTCTTT
CAWSSGYLRGSMNTEAFF
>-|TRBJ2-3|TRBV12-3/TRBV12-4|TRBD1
TGTGCCAGCCAATCGGGACAGACAGATACGCAGTATTTT
CASQSGQTDTQYF
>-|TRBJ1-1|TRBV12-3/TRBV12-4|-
TGTGCCAGCAGTTTCAGGGAGAACACTGAAGCTTTCTTT
CASSFRENTEAFF
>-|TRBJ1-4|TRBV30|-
TGTGCCTGGAGTGTACGGACAGTAGCTAATGAAAAACTGTTTTTT
CAWSVRTVANEKLFF
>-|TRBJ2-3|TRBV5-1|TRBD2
TGCGCCAGCAGCTTGTTTGGCGGGGGGAGCACAGATACGCAGTATTTT
CASSLFGGGSTDTQYF
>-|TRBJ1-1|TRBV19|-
TGTGCCAGTAGTATGGCTCCGGGCACTGAAGCTTTCTTT
CASSMAPGTEAFF
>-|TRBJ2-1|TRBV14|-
TGTGCCAGCAGCCAACTAGAGGGTAACTACAATGAGCAGTTCTTC
CASSQLEGNYNEQFF
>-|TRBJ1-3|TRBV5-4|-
TGTGCCAGCAGCTTGGATGGGGGCCCTGGAAACACCATATATTTT
CASSLDGGPGNTIYF
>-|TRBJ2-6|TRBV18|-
TGTGCCAGCTCATCGAACAGGGCCGGGGCCAACGTCCTGACTTTC
CASSSNRAGANVLTF
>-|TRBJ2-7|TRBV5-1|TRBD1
TGCGCCAGCAGCGGACGGACAGGGTCCGAGCAGTACTTC
CASSGRTGSEQYF
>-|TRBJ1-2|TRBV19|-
TGTGCCAGTATCTCGCCACAGAGCACTACCCATGGCTACACCTTC
CASISPQSTTHGYTF
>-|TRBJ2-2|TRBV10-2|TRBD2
TGCGCCAGCAGTGAGTGGGGGGGAAAGTCCACCGGGGAGCTGTTTTTT
CASSEWGGKSTGELFF
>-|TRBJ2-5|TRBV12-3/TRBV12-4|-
TGTGCCAGCAGCCGGACCCAAGAGACCCAGTACTTC
CASSRTQETQYF
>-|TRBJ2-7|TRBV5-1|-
TGCGCCAGCAGCTTGTTTCCGGGAGAGGGGTACGAGCAGTACTTC
CASSLFPGEGYEQYF
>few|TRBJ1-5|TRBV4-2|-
TGTGCCAGCAGCCAAGATTGGAACACTCATCAGCCCCAGCATTTT
CASSQDWNTHQPQHF
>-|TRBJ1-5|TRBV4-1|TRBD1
TGCGCCAGCAGCCCTACAGGGGGGCAGCCCCAGCATTTT
CASSPTGGQPQHF
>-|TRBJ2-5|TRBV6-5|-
TGTGCCAGCAGTTACTCCCAGATGGAGACCCAGTACTTC
CASSYSQMETQYF
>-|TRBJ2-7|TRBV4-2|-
TGTGCCAGCAGCCAAAGGAACACCTTCTACGAGCAGTACTTC
CASSQRNTFYEQYF
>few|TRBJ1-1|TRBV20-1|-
TGCAGTGCTTCACAAAACACTGAAGCTTTCTTT
CSASQNTEAFF
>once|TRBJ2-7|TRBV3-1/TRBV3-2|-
TGTGCCAGCAGCCAAGACTCAGGGGCGGGACGCTACGAGCAGTACTTC
CASSQDSGAGRYEQYF
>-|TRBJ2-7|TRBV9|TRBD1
TGTGCCAGCAGCGACGGACAGGGGGAGCAGTACTTC
CASSDGQGEQYF
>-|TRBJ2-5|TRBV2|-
TGTGCCAGCGGCGGACAGATTCAGGAGACCCAGTACTTC
CASGGQIQETQYF
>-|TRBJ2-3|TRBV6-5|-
TGTGCCACCTGCCGGGGACTTTTCGATACGCAGTATTTT
CATCRGLFDTQYF
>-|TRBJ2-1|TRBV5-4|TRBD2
TGTGCCAGCAGCTTGGGTATAGCGGGAGGGACCTACAATGAGCAGTTCTTC
CASSLGIAGGTYNEQFF
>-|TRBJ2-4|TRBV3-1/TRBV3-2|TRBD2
TGTGCCAGCAGCCCGGCACAGACTAGCAGGACCAAAAACATTCAGTACTTC
CASSPAQTSRTKNIQYF
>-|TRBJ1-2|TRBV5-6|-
TGTGCCAGCCGGGGGGCGAGTGGCTACACCTTC
CASRGASGYTF